The 6 T cell receptor beta chains given below trace back to one sample, sequenced in a study of blood T cell repertoires in COVID-19. Sequencing was performed with immunoSEQ multiplex PCR; in TCRdb, only in-frame clones are kept and a portion is missing. The sample yields roughly 120,000 clones, around 84% seen once. The specimen was peripheral blood. The receptors come from a woman aged 40 to 49 with acute or convalescent COVID-19.

This clone was counted a few times. This sequence joins TRBV7-2 and TRBJ1-5, with D unresolved. Looked up from germline, CDR1 is SGHTA and CDR2 is FQGNSA. The CDR3 contains 13 residues. The V gene lost 2 bases and the J gene lost 6 bases, with 8 bases spanning the gap. The CDR3 protein is CASSLNTAQPQHF. CDR3 DNA: TGTGCCAGCAGCTTAAACACAGCTCAGCCCCAGCATTTT.

The V gene is TRBV3-1 (or the pseudogene TRBV3-2), the J gene TRBJ1-1; weak D call: TRBD1 (5 bases). Germline V gene data show CDR1 as LGHDT and CDR2 as YNNKEL (reference sequence). This CDR3 comprises 14 residues. V dropped 4 bases and J dropped 3 bases, with 12 bases sitting between them. The CDR3 reads CASSPSGGDTEAFF. The CDR3 region has the DNA TGTGCCAGCAGCCCAAGCGGGGGGGACACTGAAGCTTTCTTT.

Turning to this clone: The same CDR3 is also encoded by other DNA sequences in this sample. The chain carries TRBV5-4 and TRBJ2-2; weak D call: TRBD1 (5 bases). CDR1 is SGHNT and CDR2 is YYREEE in the germline V gene (reference sequence). The length of the CDR3 is 14 residues. V was pared by 1 base and J by 1 base, with 5 bases between. Here the CDR3 DNA reads TGTGCCAGCAGCTTGACAGGGAACACCGGGGAGCTGTTTTTT. This sequence encodes CASSLTGNTGELFF.

The chain joins TRBV2 to TRBJ1-2, with a tentative D call TRBD1 (5 bases). With 6 bases removed from V and 5 bases from J, the gap between germline ends came to 16 bases. The germline V gene has CDR1 SNHLY and CDR2 FYNNEI. The CDR3 consists of 14 residues. The chain's CDR3 is CASRSLGGVYGYTF. CDR3 nucleotides: TGTGCCAGCAGGAGCCTCGGGGGGGTTTATGGCTACACCTTC.

The gene calls are TRBV9 and TRBJ1-1; D is unresolved. In germline, CDR1 is SGDLS, CDR2 YYNGEE. Between the trimmed V and J ends, which lost 0 bases and 0 bases, there was a span of 6 bases. This CDR3 has 14 amino acids. CDR3 bases: TGTGCCAGCAGCGTAGGACACTTGAACACTGAAGCTTTCTTT. The encoded protein is CASSVGHLNTEAFF. Combining the CDR3 with reference TRBV9 and TRBJ1-1 gives the whole variable domain DSGVTQTPKHLITATGQRVTLRCSPRSGDLSVYWYQQSLDQGLQFLIQYYNGEERAKGNILERFSAQQFPDLHSELNLSSLELGDSALYFCASSVGHLNTEAFFGQGTRLTVV.

The V gene is TRBV9, the J gene TRBJ2-7; D is uncertain. The ends were cut back, 0 bases at V and 5 bases at J, with 15 bases in the middle. Germline V gene sequence: CDR1 SGDLS, CDR2 YYNGEE. This CDR3 is 15 amino acids long. CDR3 residues: CASSVDQVPKDEQYF. CDR3 bases: TGTGCCAGCAGCGTAGATCAGGTGCCTAAGGACGAGCAGTACTTC.